These 16 T cell receptor beta chains were all obtained from the same sample, sequenced in a study of cytomegalovirus exposure and HLA in healthy donors. Both 60 Vbeta primers and 13 Jbeta primers went into the PCR. Libraries were prepared by immunoSEQ multiplex PCR; TCRdb keeps only in-frame clonotypes and omits some of them. The repertoire holds some 180,000 clones, with around 80% as singletons. Material: PBMCs. The receptors shown here come from a woman aged 60 to 75 in good health and CMV-seropositive.

This clone was detected a few times. The rearrangement links TRBV28 to TRBJ1-1; D gene unclear. Trimming removed 1 base at V and 0 bases at J, with 9 bases between. The V gene's germline CDR1 is MDHEN and CDR2 SYDVKM. This CDR3 region has 15 residues. CDR3 sequence (DNA): TGTGCCAGCAGTTTATCTTTAACACTGAACACTGAAGCTTTCTTT. Its protein is CASSLSLTLNTEAFF. The full variable domain, its missing parts supplied by reference TRBV28 and TRBJ1-1, is DVKVTQSSRYLVKRTGEKVFLECVQDMDHENMFWYRQDPGLGLRLIYFSYDVKMKEKGDIPEGYSVSREKKERFSLILESASTNQTSMYLCASSLSLTLNTEAFFGQGTRLTVV.

The chain recombines TRBV5-1 with TRBJ2-1; 7 bases agree with TRBD1. The CDR3 length is 16 residues. Germline CDR1 reads SGHRS; CDR2 reads YFSETQ. Trimming cost V 4 bases and J 2 bases; bases outside gene matches: 9. CDR3: CASSPRPQGAYNEQFF. CDR3 nucleotides: TGCGCCAGCAGCCCCCGACCGCAGGGGGCCTACAATGAGCAGTTCTTC.

The rearrangement uses TRBV5-6 and TRBJ2-1, with D perhaps TRBD2 (5 bases). The CDR3 covers 16 residues. Trimming removed 2 bases at V and 8 bases at J, with 20 bases between. CDR1 is SGHDT and CDR2 is YYEEEE in the germline V gene. The CDR3 sequence: CASSFLTRDFGHEQFF. CDR3 DNA sequence: TGTGCCAGCAGCTTCCTTACTCGGGATTTCGGACATGAGCAGTTCTTC.

The gene calls are TRBV6-5 and TRBJ1-3, with D maybe TRBD1 (5 bases). The CDR3 is 12 residues long. The V and J ends lost 7 bases and 7 bases respectively, with 11 bases between them. CDR1 MNHEY and CDR2 SVGAGI come from the germline V gene. CDR3 residues: CASIGRDNTIYF. DNA of the CDR3: TGTGCCAGCATCGGCAGGGATAACACCATATATTTT.

The CDR3 coding sequence is TGTGCCAGCAGCCATAGCGGGGGGCGGGGAGATACGCAGTATTTT. This translates into CASSHSGGRGDTQYF. This sequence joins TRBV4-2 and TRBJ2-3, with 10 bases matching TRBD2. The CDR3 length is 15 residues. Germline V gene sequence: CDR1 LGHNA, CDR2 YNFKEQ. With V trimmed by 3 bases and J by 5 bases, 5 bases remained unmatched.

The chain carries TRBV21-1 and TRBJ1-4. TRBV21-1 constitutes a pseudogene. This CDR3 has 15 amino acids. CDR3 region: CASTLGKGGDEKLFF. The CDR3 bases are TGTGCCAGCACCCTGGGGAAGGGAGGAGATGAAAAACTGTTTTTT.

The chain recombines TRBV5-1 with TRBJ2-7; 9 nucleotides line up with TRBD2. The trim removed 0 bases at V and 7 bases at J, leaving 5 bases unmatched. The germline CDR1 and CDR2 sequences are SGHRS and YFSETQ. The CDR3 sequence is 14 residues long. CDR3 protein: CASSLGREGEEQYF. In DNA, the CDR3 is TGCGCCAGCAGCTTGGGGCGGGAGGGAGAAGAGCAGTACTTC.

The CDR3 protein is CASSERVNSPLHF. CDR3 in DNA: TGTGCCAGCAGTGAACGGGTTAACTCACCCCTCCACTTT. V usage is TRBV25-1 and J usage is TRBJ1-6; D call uncertain. V was cut by 2 bases and J by 10 bases, with 9 bases left in between. Germline V gives CDR1 MGHDK, CDR2 SYGVNS. This CDR3 comprises 13 residues.

The CDR3 DNA is TGTGCCAGCGGTTCGACGGGGGGGAATGAAAAACTGTTTTTT. Translated, it gives CASGSTGGNEKLFF. V gene TRBV6-1 combines with J gene TRBJ1-4; perhaps TRBD1 as D (5 bases). V lost 8 bases and J lost 5, with 15 bases in between. CDR3 length: 14 amino acids. CDR1 is MNHNS and CDR2 is SASEGT in the germline V gene.

This clone was observed a handful of times. The CDR3 here is CSVEESSGGDTQYF. As DNA, the CDR3 is TGCAGCGTTGAAGAAAGTAGCGGGGGAGATACGCAGTATTTT. The chain uses TRBV29-1 and TRBJ2-3; the match to TRBD2 covers 9 bases. Germline CDR1 is SQVTM and CDR2 is ANQGSEA. V trimming: 0 bases; J trimming: 5 bases; junction bases outside the gene matches: 3. The CDR3 is made up of 14 amino acids.

This clone has only a few counts. V is TRBV20-1 and J is TRBJ1-2; 7 bases line up with TRBD1. The CDR3 has 10 amino acids. Germline V gene sequence: CDR1 DFQATT, CDR2 SNEGSKA (reference sequence). CDR3 protein: CRTGAGGYTF. The CDR3 DNA reads TGCAGAACAGGGGCGGGTGGCTACACCTTC.

The chain employs TRBV6-5 and TRBJ2-7; possibly TRBD1 for D (6 bases). CDR3 length equals 15 residues. V gave up 0 bases and J gave up 7 bases, with 16 bases separating them. Germline assignment: CDR1 MNHEY and CDR2 SVGAGI. CDR3 DNA sequence: TGTGCCAGCAGTTACTCGCTGGCCAGGGGAATGGAGCAGTACTTC. Amino acids: CASSYSLARGMEQYF.

The gene calls are TRBV5-1 and TRBJ2-1; 10 bases align to TRBD2. The J segment lost 4 bases and the V segment lost 1 base, leaving 5 bases of the junction unmatched. The CDR3 has 16 amino acids. The V gene's germline CDR1 is SGHRS and CDR2 YFSETQ. CDR3 loop: CASSLSGSGGYNEQFF. Written as DNA, the CDR3 is TGCGCCAGCAGCTTGTCGGGTAGCGGGGGGTACAATGAGCAGTTCTTC.

The rearrangement joins TRBV19 to TRBJ1-5; the match to TRBD1 covers 7 bases. The junction had 4 bases not matched to a gene; V was cut back by 2 bases and J by 0 bases. The V gene's germline CDR1 is LNHDA and CDR2 SQIVND (reference sequence). This CDR3 contains 16 residues. This chain's CDR3 is CASSITGAGSNQPQHF. CDR3 in DNA: TGTGCCAGTAGTATAACAGGGGCAGGTAGCAATCAGCCCCAGCATTTT.

This chain connects TRBV6-5 to TRBJ2-3; 7 bases fit TRBD2. The V gene's germline CDR1 is MNHEY and CDR2 SVGAGI. Trimming removed 7 bases from V and 7 bases from J; junction bases left unmatched: 11. CDR3 length: 14 amino acids. CDR3 in amino acids: CASIPGGGDHTQYF. The CDR3 DNA is TGTGCCAGCATCCCCGGGGGAGGGGATCATACGCAGTATTTT.

This clone has only a few counts. V usage is TRBV7-9 and J usage is TRBJ1-4, with 8 positions matching TRBD1. CDR3 size: 15 residues. Germline CDR1 and CDR2: SEHNR and FQNEAQ (reference sequence). V shed 5 bases and J 1 base; nucleotides not matched to a gene: 3. The CDR3 loop is CASSPRGLTNEKLFF. The CDR3 DNA is TGTGCCAGCAGCCCCAGGGGGCTAACTAATGAAAAACTGTTTTTT.